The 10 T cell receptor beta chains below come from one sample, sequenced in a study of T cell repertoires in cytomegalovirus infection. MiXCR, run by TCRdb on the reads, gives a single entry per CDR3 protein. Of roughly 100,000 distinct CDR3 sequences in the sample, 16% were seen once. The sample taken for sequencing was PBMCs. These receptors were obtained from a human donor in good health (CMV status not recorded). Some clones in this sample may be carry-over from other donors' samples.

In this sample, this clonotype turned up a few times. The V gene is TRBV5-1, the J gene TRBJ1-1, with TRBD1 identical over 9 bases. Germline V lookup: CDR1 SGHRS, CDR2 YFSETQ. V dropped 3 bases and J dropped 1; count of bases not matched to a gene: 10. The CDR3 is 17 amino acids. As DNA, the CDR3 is TGCGCCAGCAGCTCAGTCCCGGGACAGGGATGGAACACTGAAGCTTTCTTT. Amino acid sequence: CASSSVPGQGWNTEAFF.

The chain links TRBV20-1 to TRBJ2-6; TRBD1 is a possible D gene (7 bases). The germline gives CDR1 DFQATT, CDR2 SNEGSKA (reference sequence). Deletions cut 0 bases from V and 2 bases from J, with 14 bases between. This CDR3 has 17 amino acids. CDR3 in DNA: TGCAGTGCTAGAGATCCAGGGGGGATAGCTGGGGCCAACGTCCTGACTTTC. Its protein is CSARDPGGIAGANVLTF.

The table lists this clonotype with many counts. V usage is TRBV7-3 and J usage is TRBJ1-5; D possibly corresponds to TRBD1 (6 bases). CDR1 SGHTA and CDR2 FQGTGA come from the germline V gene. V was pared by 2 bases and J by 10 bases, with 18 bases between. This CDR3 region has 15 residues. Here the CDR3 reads CASSLELGRGKPQHF. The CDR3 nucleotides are TGTGCCAGCAGCTTAGAGCTCGGAAGGGGGAAACCCCAGCATTTT. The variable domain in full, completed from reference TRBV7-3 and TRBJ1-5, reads GAGVSQTPSNKVTEKGKYVELRCDPISGHTALYWYRQSLGQGPEFLIYFQGTGAADDSGLPNDRFFAVRPEGSVSTLKIQRTERGDSAVYLCASSLELGRGKPQHFGDGTRLSIL.

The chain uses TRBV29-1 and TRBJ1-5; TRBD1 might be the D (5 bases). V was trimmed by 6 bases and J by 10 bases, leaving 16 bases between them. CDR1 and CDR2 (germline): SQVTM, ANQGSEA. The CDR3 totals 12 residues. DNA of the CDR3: TGCAGCGTGGGGGACCTCTTAGGACCCCAGCATTTT. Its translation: CSVGDLLGPQHF. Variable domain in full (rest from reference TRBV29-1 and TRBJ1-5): SAVISQKPSRDICQRGTSLTIQCQVDSQVTMMFWYRQQPGQSLTLIATANQGSEATYESGFVIDKFPISRPNLTFSTLTVSNMSPEDSSIYLCSVGDLLGPQHFGDGTRLSIL.

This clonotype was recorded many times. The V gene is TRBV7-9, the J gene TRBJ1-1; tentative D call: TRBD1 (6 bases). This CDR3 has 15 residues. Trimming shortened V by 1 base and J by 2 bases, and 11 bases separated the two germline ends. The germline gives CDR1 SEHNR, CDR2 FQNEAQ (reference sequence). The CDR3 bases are TGTGCCAGCAGCTTAGTAGGGGGGCCCAACACTGAAGCTTTCTTT. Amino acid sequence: CASSLVGGPNTEAFF.

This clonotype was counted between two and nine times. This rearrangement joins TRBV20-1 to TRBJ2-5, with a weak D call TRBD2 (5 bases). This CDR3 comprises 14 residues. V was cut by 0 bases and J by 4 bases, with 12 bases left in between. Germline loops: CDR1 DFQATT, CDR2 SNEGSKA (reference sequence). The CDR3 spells CSARDRGILETQYF. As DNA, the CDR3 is TGCAGTGCTAGAGATCGAGGGATACTAGAGACCCAGTACTTC.

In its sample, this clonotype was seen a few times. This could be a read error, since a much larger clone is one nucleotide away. Here the CDR3 reads CASSLRELGGYTF. As DNA, the CDR3 is TGTGCCAGCAGCTTACGGGAGCTTGGGGGCTACACCTTC. The rearrangement links TRBV7-9 to TRBJ1-2; no definite D call. Germline V CDR1 and CDR2: SEHNR, FQNEAQ (reference sequence). The CDR3 sequence is 13 residues long. V was shortened by 2 bases and J by 8 bases, with 12 bases between the two germline ends.

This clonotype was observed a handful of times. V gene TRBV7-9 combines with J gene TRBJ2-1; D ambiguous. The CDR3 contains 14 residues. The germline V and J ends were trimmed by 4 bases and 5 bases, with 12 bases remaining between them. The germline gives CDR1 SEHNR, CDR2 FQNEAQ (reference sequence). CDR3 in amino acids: CASSSIQRDNEQFF. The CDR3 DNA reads TGTGCCAGCAGCTCAATCCAACGGGACAATGAGCAGTTCTTC. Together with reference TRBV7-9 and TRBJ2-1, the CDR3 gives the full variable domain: DTGVSQNPRHKITKRGQNVTFRCDPISEHNRLYWYRQTLGQGPEFLTYFQNEAQLEKSRLLSDRFSAERPKGSFSTLEIQRTEQGDSAMYLCASSSIQRDNEQFFGPGTRLTVL.

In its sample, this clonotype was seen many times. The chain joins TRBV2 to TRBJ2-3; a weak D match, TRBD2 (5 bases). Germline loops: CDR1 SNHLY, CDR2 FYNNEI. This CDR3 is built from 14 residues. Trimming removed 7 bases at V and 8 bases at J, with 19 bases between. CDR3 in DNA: TGTGCCAGCACCCTACTAGTGCTTAGTGGTACGCAGTATTTT. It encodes CASTLLVLSGTQYF. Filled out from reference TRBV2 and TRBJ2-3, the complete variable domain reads EPEVTQTPSHQVTQMGQEVILRCVPISNHLYFYWYRQILGQKVEFLVSFYNNEISEKSEIFDDQFSVERPDGSNFTLKIRSTKLEDSAMYFCASTLLVLSGTQYFGPGTRLTVL.

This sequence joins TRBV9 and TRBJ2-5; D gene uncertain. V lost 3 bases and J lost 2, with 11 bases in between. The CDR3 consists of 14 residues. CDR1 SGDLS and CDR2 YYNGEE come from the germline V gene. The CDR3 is CASSGSRIQETQYF. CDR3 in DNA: TGTGCCAGCAGCGGCTCAAGGATACAAGAGACCCAGTACTTC.